This entry lists 10 T cell receptor beta chains sequenced from one sample in a study of shared clonotypes between healthy human individuals. Clones were sequenced by immunoSEQ multiplex PCR, and TCRdb holds only the in-frame ones, with some missing. The data hold some 2,400,000 clones, with approximately 94% observed a single time. What was sequenced was naive CD4+ T cells sorted from blood. Stated subset: CD45RA+ positively selected. The receptors were gathered from a man between 18 and 35 years old in good health.

This chain connects TRBV19 to TRBJ2-3, with D uncertain. The germline V gene has CDR1 LNHDA and CDR2 SQIVND (reference sequence). The V gene lost 7 bases and the J gene lost 5 bases, with 16 bases spanning the gap. The CDR3 has 14 amino acids. The CDR3: CASTRTYSLDTQYF. The CDR3 DNA reads TGTGCCAGTACCCGGACCTACTCCTTAGATACGCAGTATTTT.

Comment on this clone: An end of the junction does not agree with germline; a read error may underlie this. The chain is built from TRBV2 and TRBJ2-3, with 10 bases lining up with TRBD2. The CDR3 covers 15 residues. Germline V lookup: CDR1 SNHLY, CDR2 FYNNEI. DNA for the CDR3: TGTGCCAGCAGTAAAGCGGGGGGGGTCACAGATACGCAGTATTTT. It yields the protein CASSKAGGVTDTQYF.

The CDR3 DNA is TGTGCCAGCACCTACGGACGGGGAACAAACACTGAAGCTTTCTTT. Amino acid sequence: CASTYGRGTNTEAFF. This chain uses TRBV11-2 with TRBJ1-1; D is uncertain. The ends were cut back, 7 bases at V and 2 bases at J, with 17 bases in the middle. CDR1 SGHAT and CDR2 FQNNGV come from the germline V gene. This CDR3 region has 15 residues.

J is TRBJ2-3 and V is TRBV5-1, with D perhaps matching TRBD1 (6 bases). Germline CDR1 SGHRS, CDR2 YFSETQ. Trimming removed 4 bases at V and 0 bases at J, with 12 bases between. This CDR3 region has 15 residues. CDR3 sequence (DNA): TGCGCCAGCAGCGAAGGACAGTCTAGCACAGATACGCAGTATTTT. Translation gives CASSEGQSSTDTQYF.

Comments on this clone: The sample has other DNA sequences that encode this CDR3 too. The chain uses TRBV10-3 and TRBJ2-1; TRBD1 matches at 10 bases. V lost 4 bases to trimming and J lost 1 base; unmatched junction nucleotides: 1. CDR1 and CDR2 from the germline V gene are ENHRY and SYGVKD. The CDR3 length is 15 residues. CDR3 DNA: TGTGCCATCAGTGGGGACAGGGGATCCTACAATGAGCAGTTCTTC. Translation gives CAISGDRGSYNEQFF.

The chain uses TRBV15 and TRBJ1-6, with D tentatively TRBD1 (5 bases). This CDR3 region has 16 residues. Looked up from germline, CDR1 is LNHNV and CDR2 is YYDKDF (reference sequence). V lost 6 bases and J 2 bases, leaving 14 bases between the germline ends. CDR3 DNA sequence: TGTGCCACCAGTATAATGGGGGTCCCCTATAATTCACCCCTCCACTTT. It codes for CATSIMGVPYNSPLHF.

J is TRBJ2-7 and V is TRBV6-1; D is undetermined. Trimming left V 2 bases short and J 6 bases short, with 5 bases between. The CDR3 sequence is 11 residues long. The germline V gene has CDR1 MNHNS and CDR2 SASEGT. As DNA, the CDR3 is TGTGCCAGCAGTGAAAGGCCCGAGCAGTACTTC. It codes for CASSERPEQYF.

The V gene is TRBV10-3, the J gene TRBJ1-4; 8 positions match TRBD1. CDR1 and CDR2 (germline): ENHRY, SYGVKD. This CDR3 has 16 amino acids. Trimming at V came to 4 bases and at J to 3 bases, leaving 7 bases not matched to a gene. CDR3 sequence reads: CAISGGDRTSNEKLFF. The CDR3 DNA sequence: TGTGCCATCAGTGGCGGGGACAGGACTTCTAATGAAAAACTGTTTTTT.

Concerning this clone: Distinct nucleotide sequences in the sample also encode this CDR3. The CDR3 DNA follows: TGTGCCATCAGGGACAGAGAAAACACTGAAGCTTTCTTT. Its translation: CAIRDRENTEAFF. The V call is TRBV10-3, the J call TRBJ1-1, with D possibly being TRBD1 (6 bases). The germline V gene encodes CDR1 ENHRY and CDR2 SYGVKD. This CDR3 has 13 residues. Trimming took 6 bases from V and 2 from J, leaving 10 bases between them.

The CDR3 DNA follows: TGTGCCAGCAGCTTACTAGGGGCCTACGAGCAGTACTTC. This encodes CASSLLGAYEQYF. The chain links TRBV7-2 to TRBJ2-7, with D possibly matching TRBD1 (5 bases). The ends were cut back, 2 bases at V and 2 bases at J, with 7 bases in the middle. The CDR3 runs to 13 residues. Germline V gene lookup returns CDR1 SGHTA and CDR2 FQGNSA.